This T cell receptor (beta chain) was recovered during a study of tumor-infiltrating lymphocytes in primary liver carcinoma. At the level of the study: Men as well as women, aged 30 to 69 years, made up the patients. Tumors were staged T1-T3 N0M0 and measured roughly 4 to 11 cm across.

Starting material of 450 to 500 ng total RNA yielded TCR beta cDNA via a constant-region primer. Each TCR beta library was derived from three nested multiplex PCR rounds that employed slightly modified ARM-PCR. TCRdb itself ran the multiplex PCR reads through MiXCR, one entry per CDR3 protein. The sample lists about 310,000 distinct CDR3 sequences, 58% occurring once. Study-level points and caveats: The top-250-clone fraction was significantly higher in tumors than in blood (p = 0.039).

A word on this clonotype: Its antigen is still unknown.

Germline DNA was also extracted, while the blood RNA originated from unsorted whole blood. The origin of this receptor is a woman in her twenties or thirties with primary liver carcinoma and hepatitis B virus infection. Sequenced: peripheral blood.

CDR3 region: CASSSLGAGDTQYF. The CDR3 DNA is TGTGCCAGCAGCTCCCTCGGGGCCGGAGATACGCAGTATTTT. The rearrangement joins TRBV7-9 to TRBJ2-3; perhaps D is TRBD1 or TRBD2 (5 bases each). CDR1 SEHNR and CDR2 FQNEAQ come from the germline V gene (reference sequence). The CDR3 runs 14 residues. V lost 4 bases and J 5 bases, leaving 13 bases between the germline ends.